This T cell receptor (beta chain) appears in the sequencing data of a study of T cell repertoires in cytomegalovirus infection. Study at large: Recently identified HLA-C-restricted and well-studied HLA-B-restricted CMV epitopes were used. Indications of both CMV infection and matching HLA type were provided by public TCR beta signatures. General observations from the study: The study found HLA-C-restricted CMV-specific TCR beta clonotypes dominating the ex vivo response. CMV carriers with the relevant HLA were identified by cumulative public TCR beta family frequency.

Trimming took 3 bases from V and 4 from J, leaving 4 bases between them. The CDR3 runs 13 residues. Per the germline V gene, CDR1 is SNHLY and CDR2 is FYNNEI. TCRdb passed the reads through MiXCR, listing each CDR3 protein once. The table has under 850,000 distinct CDR3 sequences, roughly a third seen once. On this clonotype itself: Its specificity is unknown.

The rearrangement links TRBV2 to TRBJ2-6, with D unresolved. Source: cultured PBMCs, taken from culture after CMV antigen stimulation. The sequence was obtained from a human donor in good health (CMV status not recorded). Some clones in this sample may be carry-over from other donors' samples. The CDR3 here is CASSEAGANVLTF. CDR3 bases: TGTGCCAGCAGTGAGGCCGGGGCCAACGTCCTGACTTTC.